This T cell receptor (beta chain) was identified in a study of control samples from healthy donors and cancer patients. Sequencing was performed with immunoSEQ multiplex PCR; in TCRdb, only in-frame clones are kept and a portion is missing. The data contain 130,000 to 150,000 clones, roughly 92% of them seen just once; the ten biggest clones take up about 11%. The CDR3 runs 13 residues. Deletions cut 6 bases from V and 1 base from J, with 9 bases between. The source of this sequence is a man aged 25-40 years in good health. The V and J genes are TRBV12-3 or TRBV12-4 and TRBJ1-1; tentative D call: TRBD1 (6 bases). The specimen sequenced was blood. CDR3 sequence: CASRFRGNTEAFF. CDR3 DNA sequence: TGTGCCAGCAGATTCAGGGGGAACACTGAAGCTTTCTTT.